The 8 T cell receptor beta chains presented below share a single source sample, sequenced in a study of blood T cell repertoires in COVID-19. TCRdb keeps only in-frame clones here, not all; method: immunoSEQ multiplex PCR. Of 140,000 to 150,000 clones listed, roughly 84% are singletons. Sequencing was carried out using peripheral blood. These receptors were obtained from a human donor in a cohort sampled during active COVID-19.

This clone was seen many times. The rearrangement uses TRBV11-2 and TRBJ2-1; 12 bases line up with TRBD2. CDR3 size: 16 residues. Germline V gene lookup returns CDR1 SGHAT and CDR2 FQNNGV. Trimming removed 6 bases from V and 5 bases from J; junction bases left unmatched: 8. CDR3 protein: CASSIRPSGRDNEQFF. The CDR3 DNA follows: TGTGCCAGCAGTATCCGTCCTAGCGGGAGGGACAATGAGCAGTTCTTC.

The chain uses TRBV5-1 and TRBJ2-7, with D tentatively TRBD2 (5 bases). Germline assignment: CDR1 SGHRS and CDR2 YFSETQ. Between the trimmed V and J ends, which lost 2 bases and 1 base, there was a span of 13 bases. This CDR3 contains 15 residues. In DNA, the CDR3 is TGCGCCAGCAGCTTCAGCGGTTCCTCATCCTACGAGCAGTACTTC. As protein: CASSFSGSSSYEQYF.

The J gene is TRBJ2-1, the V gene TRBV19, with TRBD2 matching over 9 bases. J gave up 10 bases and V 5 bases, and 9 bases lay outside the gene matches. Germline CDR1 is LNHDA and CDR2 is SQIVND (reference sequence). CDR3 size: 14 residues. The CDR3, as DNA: TGTGCCAGTAGTCCGGGACTAGCCAACCGGGAGCAGTTCTTC. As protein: CASSPGLANREQFF. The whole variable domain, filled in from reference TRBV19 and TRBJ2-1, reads DGGITQSPKYLFRKEGQNVTLSCEQNLNHDAMYWYRQDPGQGLRLIYYSQIVNDFQKGDIAEGYSVSREKKESFPLTVTSAQKNPTAFYLCASSPGLANREQFFGPGTRLTVL.

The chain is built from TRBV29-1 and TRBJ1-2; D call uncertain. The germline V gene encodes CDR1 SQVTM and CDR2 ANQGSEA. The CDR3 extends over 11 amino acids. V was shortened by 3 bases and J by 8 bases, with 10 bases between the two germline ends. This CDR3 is CSVEGDKGYTF. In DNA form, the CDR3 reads TGCAGCGTTGAGGGCGATAAAGGCTACACCTTC.

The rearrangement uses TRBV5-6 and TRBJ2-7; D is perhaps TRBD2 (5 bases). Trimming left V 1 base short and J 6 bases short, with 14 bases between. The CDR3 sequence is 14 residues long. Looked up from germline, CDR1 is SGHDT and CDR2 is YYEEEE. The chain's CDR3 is CASSLSPGRGEQYF. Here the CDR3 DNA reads TGTGCCAGCAGCTTGAGCCCGGGCCGGGGCGAGCAGTACTTC.

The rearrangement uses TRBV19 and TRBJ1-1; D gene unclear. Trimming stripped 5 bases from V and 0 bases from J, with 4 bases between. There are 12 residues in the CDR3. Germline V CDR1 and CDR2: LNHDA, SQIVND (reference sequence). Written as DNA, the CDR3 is TGTGCCAGTAGTCACTTGAACACTGAAGCTTTCTTT. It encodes CASSHLNTEAFF.

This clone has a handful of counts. The CDR3: CASSIRDGPGAGNTIYF. The CDR3 DNA sequence: TGTGCCAGTAGTATAAGGGATGGACCAGGGGCTGGAAACACCATATATTTT. V is TRBV19 and J is TRBJ1-3, with D possibly being TRBD1 (6 bases). The CDR3 extends over 17 amino acids. With 2 bases removed from V and 2 bases from J, the gap between germline ends came to 16 bases. Germline-derived CDR1 and CDR2 are LNHDA and SQIVND (reference sequence).

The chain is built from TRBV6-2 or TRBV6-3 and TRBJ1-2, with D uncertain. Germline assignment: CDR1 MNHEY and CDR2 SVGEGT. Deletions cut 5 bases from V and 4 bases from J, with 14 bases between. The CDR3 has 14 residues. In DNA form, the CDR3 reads TGTGCCAGCAGTCAACGGTCAACCTCCTATGGCTACACCTTC. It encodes CASSQRSTSYGYTF.